The T cell receptor beta chain described here comes from a study of spatial heterogeneity in lung cancer. About the study: Alpha-chain sequences were consistently detected less often than beta-chain sequences. Across the raw uncorrected reads, a unique TCR and UMI combination was observed, on average, more than ten times.

Time point meaning: sample taken at primary tumor resection. In each case, whole RNA from tumor, nontumor lung or frozen PBMC was sequenced unsorted. Donation came from around 77 patients with untreated early-stage non-small cell lung cancer. TCRdb recomputed calls from the 5' RACE reads with MiXCR, one row per CDR3 protein. The profile shows 3,000 to 4,500 distinct CDR3 sequences, about a quarter of them singletons. In its sample, this clonotype is medium-sized. V dropped 0 bases and J dropped 5 bases, with 12 bases sitting between them. The CDR3 contains 15 residues. CDR1 is SGDLS, CDR2 YYNGEE, per germline.

Sequencing used normal lung tissue next to the tumor, obtained at surgery. This clonotype was obtained from a male donor with early-stage non-small cell lung cancer. The chain links TRBV9 to TRBJ2-1, with unresolved D. CDR3 bases: TGTGCCAGCAGCGTAGGGTCCCTGCCGAACAATGAGCAGTTCTTC. It is translated as CASSVGSLPNNEQFF.